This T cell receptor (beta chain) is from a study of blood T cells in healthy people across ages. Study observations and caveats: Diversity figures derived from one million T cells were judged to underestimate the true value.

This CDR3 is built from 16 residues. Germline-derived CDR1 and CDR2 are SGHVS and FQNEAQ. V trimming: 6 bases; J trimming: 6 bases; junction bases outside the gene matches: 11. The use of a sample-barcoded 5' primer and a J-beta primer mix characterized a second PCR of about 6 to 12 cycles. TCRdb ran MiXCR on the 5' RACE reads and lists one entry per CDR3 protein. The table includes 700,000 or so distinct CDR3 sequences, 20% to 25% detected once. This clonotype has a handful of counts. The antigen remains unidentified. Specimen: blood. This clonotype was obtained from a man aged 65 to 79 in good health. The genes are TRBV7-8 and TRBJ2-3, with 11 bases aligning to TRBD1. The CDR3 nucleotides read TGTGCCAGCAGACCAGGGAGGACAGGGGGCAGCGATACGCAGTATTTT. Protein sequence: CASRPGRTGGSDTQYF.